Listed here are 18 T cell receptor beta chains from one sample, sequenced in a study of T cell clonality in common variable immunodeficiency. Their specific antigens are unknown. The study's findings and limits: Fewer deletions and N-nucleotide insertions were reportedly seen in common variable immunodeficiency TCR beta sequences.

Profiled with immunoSEQ multiplex PCR; TCRdb holds only in-frame clones, not every one. The repertoire shows about 26,000 clones, none seen only once; the top ten take under 5%. The sample consisted of peripheral blood mononuclear cells. The receptors originated from a human donor with common variable immunodeficiency.

This clone has at least ten counts. From the germline J gene comes the end of the CDR3, since the read stops 3 residues before it. The chain joins TRBV2 to TRBJ2-6, with TRBD1 matching 9 bases. CDR1 is SNHLY and CDR2 is FYNNEI in the germline V gene. The CDR3 totals 17 residues. V gave up 6 bases and J gave up 0 bases; unmatched junction bases: 6. The CDR3 bases that were read are TGTGCCAGCAGGAGGACAGGGGCCAGCTCTGGGGCCAACGTC. It specifies CASRRTGASSGANV. The whole CDR3 sequence is CASRRTGASSGANVLTF.

The CDR3 region is CASNYPGRQPQHF. The CDR3 bases that were read are TGTGCCAGTAATTACCCAGGGCGGCAGCCC. The rearrangement joins TRBV19 to TRBJ1-5, with D perhaps TRBD1 (5 bases). Coverage ceases 3 residues before the CDR3 finishes, and the germline J gene fills in the end. CDR3 size: 13 residues. V was trimmed by 7 bases and J by 7 bases, leaving 14 bases between them. Germline CDR1 LNHDA, CDR2 SQIVND (reference sequence).

There are a few counts of this clone. The read ends 3 residues shy of where the CDR3 ends; the end is completed using the germline J gene. The chain joins TRBV30 to TRBJ1-2; the match to TRBD1 covers 9 bases. Germline V gene lookup returns CDR1 GTSNPN and CDR2 SVGIG (reference sequence). The CDR3 length is 15 residues. V lost 5 bases, J lost 5 bases, and 12 bases stayed unmatched. The covered CDR3 bases are TGTGCCTGGCTCCCGCCGGGACAGGGATGGTATGGC. Its protein is CAWLPPGQGWYG. The whole CDR3 sequence is CAWLPPGQGWYGYTF. The variable domain in full, with the rest retrieved from reference TRBV30 and TRBJ1-2, is SQTIHQWPATLVQPVGSPLSLECTVEGTSNPNLYWYRQAAGRGLQLLFYSVGIGQISSEVPQNLSASRPQDRQFILSSKKLLLSDSGFYLCAWLPPGQGWYGYTFGSGTRLTVV.

This clone was found a few times. The missing CDR3 end, 3 residues past where the read stops, is filled in from the germline J gene. J is TRBJ2-7 and V is TRBV30; 13 bases are shared with TRBD2. This CDR3 comprises 16 residues. Germline CDR1 is GTSNPN and CDR2 is SVGIG (reference sequence). Unmatched junction bases numbered 5, after V lost 3 bases and J lost 0 bases. The DNA read from the CDR3 is TGTGCCTGGAGCCGGACTAGCGGGAGCATCTCCTACGAG. Translation: CAWSRTSGSISYE. The complete CDR3 sequence is CAWSRTSGSISYEQYF.

This clone has at least ten counts. With the read ending 3 residues before the CDR3 end, the germline J gene is used to fill in that end. The V call is TRBV7-6, the J call TRBJ2-5; TRBD1 agrees at 8 bases. CDR1 and CDR2 from the germline V gene are SGHVS and FNYEAQ. This CDR3 has 15 amino acids. After removal of 5 bases from V and 1 base from J, the junction contained 6 bases not matched to a gene. The CDR3 protein is CASSRQGFVQETQYF. The DNA read from the CDR3 is TGTGCCAGCAGCCGACAGGGGTTTGTCCAAGAGACC.

This clone was picked up a small number of times. The read stops 3 residues short of the end of the CDR3; the missing end is completed from the germline J gene. The chain has TRBV19 and TRBJ2-6, with a weak D call TRBD1 (5 bases). Germline CDR1 LNHDA, CDR2 SQIVND (reference sequence). This CDR3 has 16 amino acids. V lost 5 bases and J lost 2, with 13 bases in between. CDR3 DNA, as far as it was read: TGTGCCAGTAGTTTCCAGGGTAGGGCTGGGGCCAACGTC. Residues: CASSFQGRAGANV. The entire CDR3 reads CASSFQGRAGANVLTF.

This clone occurred a few times. The DNA ends 3 residues before the CDR3 does, and the rest of the CDR3 is filled in from the germline J gene. The chain combines TRBV30 with TRBJ2-7; no clear D. The CDR3 has 13 residues. With 1 base removed from V and 3 bases from J, the gap between germline ends came to 10 bases. Germline assignment: CDR1 GTSNPN and CDR2 SVGIG (reference sequence). CDR3 bases read: TGTGCCTGGAGTGACCTTACAATCTACGAG. Protein sequence: CAWSDLTIYE. The whole CDR3 is CAWSDLTIYEQYF. Combining the CDR3 with reference TRBV30 and TRBJ2-7 gives the whole variable domain SQTIHQWPATLVQPVGSPLSLECTVEGTSNPNLYWYRQAAGRGLQLLFYSVGIGQISSEVPQNLSASRPQDRQFILSSKKLLLSDSGFYLCAWSDLTIYEQYFGPGTRLTVT.

Regarding this clone: The CDR3 end falls 3 residues outside the read, so it is completed with the germline J gene. The V call is TRBV7-8, the J call TRBJ1-5; 8 bases line up with TRBD1. V trimming: 5 bases; J trimming: 5 bases; junction bases outside the gene matches: 8. This CDR3 comprises 15 residues. Germline CDR1 reads SGHVS; CDR2 reads FQNEAQ. CDR3 bases read: TGTGCCAGCAGCCCGTACAGGGGGAGGGATCAGCCC. The encoded protein is CASSPYRGRDQP. The CDR3 reads in full as CASSPYRGRDQPQHF. The whole variable domain, remainder taken from reference TRBV7-8 and TRBJ1-5, is GAGVSQSPRYKVAKRGQDVALRCDPISGHVSLFWYQQALGQGPEFLTYFQNEAQLDKSGLPSDRFFAERPEGSVSTLKIQRTQQEDSAVYLCASSPYRGRDQPQHFGDGTRLSIL.

In this sample, this clone turned up a few times. The CDR3 is cut off 3 residues early in the read; its end comes from the germline J gene. The V gene is TRBV11-1, the J gene TRBJ1-1; D is possibly TRBD1 (6 bases). CDR3 length equals 14 residues. The V and J ends lost 3 bases and 5 bases respectively, with 13 bases between them. Germline lookup yields CDR1 SGHAT and CDR2 FQDESV (reference sequence). The CDR3 here is CASSFDRRTTEAFF. The DNA read from the CDR3 is TGTGCCAGCAGCTTCGACAGGCGAACGACTGAA. Full variable domain (missing parts from reference TRBV11-1 and TRBJ1-1): EAEVAQSPRYKITEKSQAVAFWCDPISGHATLYWYRQILGQGPELLVQFQDESVVDDSQLPKDRFSAERLKGVDSTLKIQPAELGDSAMYLCASSFDRRTTEAFFGQGTRLTVV.

This clone was detected many times. Read sequence stops 3 residues before the CDR3 end, and the germline J gene provides the missing end. The chain carries TRBV19 and TRBJ2-1; 9 bases match TRBD1. With V trimmed by 6 bases and J by 4 bases, 7 bases remained unmatched. The CDR3 runs 15 residues. Germline V gene lookup returns CDR1 LNHDA and CDR2 SQIVND (reference sequence). This CDR3 reads CASSLTGGRYNEQFF. The DNA read from the CDR3 is TGTGCCAGTAGCCTGACAGGGGGAAGGTACAATGAG.

This clone has ten or more counts. From the germline J gene comes the end of the CDR3, since the read stops 3 residues before it. The chain combines TRBV2 with TRBJ2-7; possible D gene TRBD1, 6 bases. Germline values: CDR1 SNHLY, CDR2 FYNNEI. The CDR3 contains 14 residues. V was shortened by 9 bases and J by 4 bases, with 19 bases between the two germline ends. The CDR3 bases that were read are TGTGCCAGTAAGTTGGGGACAAGCGAATACGAG. It encodes CASKLGTSEYE. The entire CDR3 protein is CASKLGTSEYEQYF.

On this clone: The missing CDR3 end, 3 residues past where the read stops, is filled in from the germline J gene. The J gene is TRBJ2-7, the V gene TRBV18, with TRBD1 as a possible D gene (5 bases). V was shortened by 5 bases and J by 2 bases, with 10 bases between the two germline ends. Looked up from germline, CDR1 is KGHSH and CDR2 is LQKENI. This CDR3 has 13 residues. This CDR3 reads CASSSDRAYEQYF. The sequenced CDR3 bases are TGTGCCAGCTCATCAGACAGAGCCTACGAG.

This clone was found a few times. From the germline J gene comes the end of the CDR3, since the read stops 3 residues before it. This rearrangement joins TRBV19 to TRBJ2-3; 10 nucleotides match TRBD2. Looked up from germline, CDR1 is LNHDA and CDR2 is SQIVND (reference sequence). The CDR3 consists of 15 residues. Losses at the gene ends were 5 bases for V and 3 bases for J; bases not matched to a gene: 5. The CDR3 sequence is CASSYGLAVTDTQYF. Incomplete CDR3 DNA: TGTGCCAGTAGTTACGGACTAGCGGTTACAGATACG.

At least ten counts were recorded for this clone. The read gets to within 3 residues of the CDR3 end, and the germline J gene fills in the rest. The chain links TRBV19 to TRBJ2-1, with 8 bases fitting TRBD1. The germline V gene has CDR1 LNHDA and CDR2 SQIVND (reference sequence). V shed 6 bases and J 4 bases; nucleotides not matched to a gene: 5. The CDR3 contains 14 residues. CDR3: CASRGQGSYNEQFF. CDR3 DNA (partial): TGTGCCAGTAGAGGACAGGGCTCGTACAATGAG.

This clone was seen at least ten times. The read terminates 3 residues before the CDR3 end, so the remaining end is supplied by the germline J gene. The chain carries TRBV30 and TRBJ1-6, with D perhaps matching TRBD1 (5 bases). This CDR3 spans 13 amino acids. V lost 2 bases, J lost 11 bases, and 13 bases lay in between. Germline assignment: CDR1 GTSNPN and CDR2 SVGIG (reference sequence). The CDR3 protein is CAWSNGRATPLHF. The sequenced part of the CDR3 DNA is TGTGCCTGGAGTAACGGCAGGGCGACACCC.

Note on this clone: Read sequence stops 3 residues before the CDR3 end, and the germline J gene provides the missing end. The rearrangement links TRBV19 to TRBJ1-4; D perhaps matches TRBD1 (5 bases). Germline CDR1 reads LNHDA; CDR2 reads SQIVND (reference sequence). The CDR3 is 15 amino acids. V shed 5 bases and J shed 3 bases, with 13 bases lying between them. This chain's CDR3 is CASSPAGGPNEKLFF. The covered CDR3 bases are TGTGCCAGTAGTCCTGCGGGGGGTCCTAATGAAAAA.

This clone was observed a handful of times. The read falls 3 residues short of the CDR3 end, and the missing part is taken from the germline J gene. The chain recombines TRBV30 with TRBJ2-3; tentative D call: TRBD1 (6 bases). This CDR3 has 14 residues. Between the trimmed V and J ends, which lost 3 bases and 2 bases, there was a span of 12 bases. Germline CDR1 reads GTSNPN; CDR2 reads SVGIG (reference sequence). The CDR3 bases that were read are TGTGCCTGGAGCCCGGGACATCCCACAGATACG. Protein product: CAWSPGHPTDT. The complete CDR3 protein is CAWSPGHPTDTQYF.

This clone was counted ten times or more. The read finishes 3 residues shy of the CDR3 end, and the germline J gene is used to complete it. This sequence joins TRBV29-1 and TRBJ1-5; 7 bases map to TRBD1. After removal of 5 bases from V and 5 bases from J, the junction contained 3 bases not matched to a gene. CDR1 is SQVTM and CDR2 is ANQGSEA in the germline V gene. The CDR3 runs 12 residues. The CDR3 sequence: CSVKGGDQPQHF. CDR3 DNA (partial): TGCAGCGTTAAAGGGGGCGATCAGCCC.